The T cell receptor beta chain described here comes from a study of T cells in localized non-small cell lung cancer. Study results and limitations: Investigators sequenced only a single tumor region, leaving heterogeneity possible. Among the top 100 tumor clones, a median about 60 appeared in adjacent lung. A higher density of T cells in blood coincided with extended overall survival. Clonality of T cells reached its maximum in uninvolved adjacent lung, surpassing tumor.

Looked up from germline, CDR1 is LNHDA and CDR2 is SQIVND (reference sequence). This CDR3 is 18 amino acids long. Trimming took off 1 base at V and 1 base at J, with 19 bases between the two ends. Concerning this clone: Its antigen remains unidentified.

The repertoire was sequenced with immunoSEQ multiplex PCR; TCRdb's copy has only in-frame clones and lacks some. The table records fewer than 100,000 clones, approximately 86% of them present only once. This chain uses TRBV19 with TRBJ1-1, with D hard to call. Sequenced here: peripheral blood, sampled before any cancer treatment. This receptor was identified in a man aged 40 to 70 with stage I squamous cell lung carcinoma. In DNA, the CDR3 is TGTGCCAGTAGTATAGGTCGGGGTCCTGACGGTTCGAACACTGAAGCTTTCTTT. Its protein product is CASSIGRGPDGSNTEAFF.